This T cell receptor (beta chain) appears in the sequencing data of a study of cytomegalovirus exposure and HLA in healthy donors. Regarding this clone: Its specificity is unknown.

With 60 Vbeta and 13 Jbeta primers, the PCR was carried out. Profiled with immunoSEQ multiplex PCR; TCRdb holds only in-frame clones, not every one. The sample carries 150,000 or so clones, less than 90% recorded once. This CDR3 is 14 amino acids long. Germline CDR1 and CDR2: MRHNA and SNTAGT. V lost 3 bases to trimming and J lost 3 bases, with 8 bases between them. The study, taken as a whole, reports: When a later analysis compared HLA-associated TCR beta chains with equally common others, the HLA-associated chains turned out to be more clonally expanded and to have lower generation probabilities.

The sequence was obtained from a woman between 18 and 30 years old in good health and CMV-seronegative. The rearrangement joins TRBV6-4 to TRBJ2-2; a weak D match, TRBD1 (6 bases). Sequenced material: PBMCs. The DNA for the CDR3 is TGTGCCAGCAGTGAGGACAGACACACCGGGGAGCTGTTTTTT. Residues: CASSEDRHTGELFF.